This T cell receptor (beta chain) was identified during a study of long-term antiretroviral therapy in people with HIV. Investigators performed immunoSEQ version v3.0 at survey level. Clones were sequenced by immunoSEQ multiplex PCR, and TCRdb holds only the in-frame ones, with some missing. The sample has 30,000 to 40,000 clones, about 83% seen once; the top ten hold roughly 6.6%. The CDR3 loop spans 15 amino acids. The germline gives CDR1 SGHRS, CDR2 YFSETQ. J gave up 4 bases and V 4 bases, and 8 bases lay outside the gene matches. The rearrangement uses TRBV5-1 and TRBJ1-1, with TRBD1 matching over 9 bases. Sequencing was performed on unsorted PBMCs, taken 2 years after starting antiretroviral therapy. The clonotype comes from a woman aged 50 to 60 with HIV. In DNA form, the CDR3 reads TGCGCCAGCAGCCAACAGGGGGCGAGATTCACTGAAGCTTTCTTT. Translated: CASSQQGARFTEAFF.